Below are 29 T cell receptor beta chains sequenced from a single sample in a study of blood T cells in healthy people across ages. The second PCR ran roughly 6 to 11 cycles with a sample-barcoded 5' primer and J-beta primers. TCRdb fed the 5' RACE reads into MiXCR, producing one record per CDR3 protein. The data show 710,000 or so distinct CDR3 sequences, with approximately 21% seen just once and 22% held by the top ten. The material sequenced was blood. Every receptor here comes from a man between 65 and 80 years old in good health.

The chain employs TRBV19 and TRBJ2-3; 8 bases are shared with TRBD2. This CDR3 is built from 15 residues. CDR1 and CDR2 from the germline V gene are LNHDA and SQIVND (reference sequence). J lost 5 bases, V lost 8 bases, and 12 bases had no gene match. CDR3 in DNA: TGTGCCAGTTCCAGGGGATCCCTAGCGGGAGATACGCAGTATTTT. The encoded protein is CASSRGSLAGDTQYF.

Only a few counts were recorded for this clonotype. CDR3 in DNA: TGTGCCAGCAGCTCCCAAGTGCTAGCGGGAGGTTTTCAAAGTGGAGATACGCAGTATTTT. Its protein is CASSSQVLAGGFQSGDTQYF. This chain uses TRBV7-2 with TRBJ2-3, with TRBD2 matching over 11 bases. CDR1 and CDR2 from the germline V gene are SGHTA and FQGNSA. This CDR3 is 20 amino acids long. The J segment lost 5 bases and the V segment lost 4 bases, leaving 20 bases of the junction unmatched. The whole variable domain, remainder taken from reference TRBV7-2 and TRBJ2-3, is GAGVSQSPSNKVTEKGKDVELRCDPISGHTALYWYRQSLGQGLEFLIYFQGNSAPDKSGLPSDRFSAERTGGSVSTLTIQRTQQEDSAVYLCASSSQVLAGGFQSGDTQYFGPGTRLTVL.

This chain joins TRBV7-9 and TRBJ2-7, with TRBD1 as a possible D gene (6 bases). V dropped 5 bases and J dropped 0 bases, with 14 bases sitting between them. Looked up from germline, CDR1 is SEHNR and CDR2 is FQNEAQ (reference sequence). The CDR3 is 15 residues long. CDR3 amino acids: CASSNRRDISYEQYF. The CDR3 DNA follows: TGTGCCAGCAGCAATCGCCGGGACATCTCCTACGAGCAGTACTTC.

There are a few counts of this clonotype. The chain joins TRBV6-5 to TRBJ2-2; no definite D call. The germline V gene encodes CDR1 MNHEY and CDR2 SVGAGI. V was clipped by 8 bases and J by 1 base, with 8 bases between them. The CDR3 covers 13 residues. CDR3 region: CASVSRNTGELFF. The CDR3 DNA reads as TGTGCCAGCGTCTCACGGAACACCGGGGAGCTGTTTTTT.

This sequence joins TRBV29-1 and TRBJ2-1; 11 bases align to TRBD2. Per the germline V gene, CDR1 is SQVTM and CDR2 is ANQGSEA. This CDR3 region has 15 residues. V trimming: 4 bases; J trimming: 1 base; junction bases outside the gene matches: 3. This chain's CDR3 is CSVATSGGSYNEQFF. CDR3 DNA sequence: TGCAGCGTTGCTACTAGCGGGGGATCCTACAATGAGCAGTTCTTC.

This clonotype was picked up a small number of times. The chain recombines TRBV5-1 with TRBJ2-1, with 13 bases fitting TRBD2. CDR3 length: 15 amino acids. In germline, CDR1 is SGHRS, CDR2 YFSETQ. V lost 4 bases to trimming and J lost 6 bases; unmatched junction nucleotides: 4. Here the CDR3 DNA reads TGCGCCAGCAGCCGTACTAGCGGGAGGGCCAATGAGCAGTTCTTC. Translated: CASSRTSGRANEQFF.

This clonotype was seen a few times. The CDR3 DNA reads as TGCAGTGCTAGAGTCGGGACATCCCCCGGGGAGCTGTTTTTT. Amino acid sequence: CSARVGTSPGELFF. The chain recombines TRBV20-1 with TRBJ2-2, with a possible D match to TRBD1 (6 bases). The CDR3 length is 14 residues. Germline values: CDR1 DFQATT, CDR2 SNEGSKA (reference sequence). The germline V and J ends were trimmed by 1 base and 6 bases, with 12 bases remaining between them.

This clonotype was counted between two and nine times. J is TRBJ2-3 and V is TRBV5-1; 8 bases are a match to TRBD2. The CDR3 runs to 17 residues. Trimming cost V 0 bases and J 1 base; bases outside gene matches: 7. Looked up from germline, CDR1 is SGHRS and CDR2 is YFSETQ. CDR3 nucleotide sequence: TGCGCCAGCAGCTTGGCCAAGCGCGGGGGGCGCACAGATACGCAGTATTTT. It encodes CASSLAKRGGRTDTQYF.

This clonotype was counted between two and nine times. The rearrangement uses TRBV7-8 and TRBJ2-2; no firm D call. V was pared by 5 bases and J by 3 bases, with 7 bases between. The CDR3 spans 13 residues. CDR1 and CDR2 (germline): SGHVS, FQNEAQ. CDR3 sequence: CASSARHTGELFF. The CDR3 DNA reads as TGTGCCAGCAGCGCCCGTCACACCGGGGAGCTGTTTTTT.

This clonotype was seen more than once but under ten times. This chain connects TRBV18 to TRBJ1-4, with 7 bases identical to TRBD1. CDR3 length: 14 amino acids. From germline, CDR1 is KGHSH and CDR2 LQKENI. V lost 3 bases to trimming and J lost 5 bases; unmatched junction nucleotides: 3. CDR3 bases: TGTGCCAGCTCACCGCAGGGGGAAAATGAAAAACTGTTTTTT. Its translation is CASSPQGENEKLFF.

This clonotype came up a few times. The gene calls are TRBV7-9 and TRBJ2-3; D not resolved. In germline, CDR1 is SEHNR, CDR2 FQNEAQ (reference sequence). The germline V and J ends were trimmed by 8 bases and 4 bases, with 13 bases remaining between them. The length of the CDR3 is 13 residues. The CDR3 spells CASAIRGSDTQYF. DNA for the CDR3: TGTGCCAGCGCAATCCGAGGATCAGATACGCAGTATTTT.

This clonotype showed up many times. J is TRBJ1-6 and V is TRBV4-1; possible D gene TRBD1, 5 bases. This CDR3 has 16 residues. V was trimmed by 0 bases and J by 8 bases, leaving 14 bases between them. Germline assignment: CDR1 MGHRA and CDR2 YSYEKL. CDR3 nucleotides: TGCGCCAGCAGCCAAGATAACAGGTTTCTCGATTCACCCCTCCACTTT. It encodes CASSQDNRFLDSPLHF.

The genes are TRBV5-1 and TRBJ1-1; D is uncertain. The ends were cut back, 1 base at V and 1 base at J, with 11 bases in the middle. The CDR3 sequence is 15 residues long. Germline V CDR1 and CDR2: SGHRS, YFSETQ. DNA for the CDR3: TGCGCCAGCAGCTTGTCGACGGCGGGGAACACTGAAGCTTTCTTT. Encoded protein: CASSLSTAGNTEAFF.

The V gene is TRBV6-5, the J gene TRBJ1-4; no definite D call. Germline V gives CDR1 MNHEY, CDR2 SVGAGI. The CDR3 extends over 14 amino acids. V gave up 4 bases and J gave up 8 bases, with 14 bases separating them. The CDR3 coding sequence is TGTGCCAGCAGTTTAAAGCTTGGCGGCGAAAAACTGTTTTTT. It yields the protein CASSLKLGGEKLFF.

There are a few counts of this clonotype. This sequence joins TRBV9 and TRBJ1-2; D unresolved. Trimming removed 4 bases at V and 8 bases at J, with 18 bases between. CDR1 and CDR2 (germline): SGDLS, YYNGEE. This CDR3 region has 14 residues. The CDR3 protein is CASSPTTHGVGYTF. The DNA of the CDR3 is TGTGCCAGCAGCCCGACGACTCATGGGGTAGGCTACACCTTC. Filled out from reference TRBV9 and TRBJ1-2, the complete variable domain reads DSGVTQTPKHLITATGQRVTLRCSPRSGDLSVYWYQQSLDQGLQFLIQYYNGEERAKGNILERFSAQQFPDLHSELNLSSLELGDSALYFCASSPTTHGVGYTFGSGTRLTVV.

This clonotype was seen repeatedly, ten times or more. The V gene is TRBV12-3 or TRBV12-4, the J gene TRBJ2-2; 8 bases match TRBD1. V was clipped by 0 bases and J by 3 bases; unmatched bases: 0. The CDR3 covers 15 residues. CDR3 in amino acids: CASSLADRDTGELFF. CDR3 nucleotide sequence: TGTGCCAGCAGTTTAGCGGACAGGGACACCGGGGAGCTGTTTTTT.

This clonotype appeared a few times. J is TRBJ1-3 and V is TRBV12-3 or TRBV12-4; D is unresolved. The V and J ends lost 8 bases and 0 bases respectively, with 8 bases between them. The CDR3 has 13 residues. The CDR3 sequence: CASGETSGNTIYF. The DNA of the CDR3 is TGTGCCAGCGGGGAGACCTCTGGAAACACCATATATTTT.

This clonotype was seen a handful of times. The chain recombines TRBV6-5 with TRBJ2-4; D not resolved. The CDR3 is 14 amino acids. The V end lost 2 bases, the J end lost 8 bases, and 13 bases lay between the germline ends. Germline V lookup: CDR1 MNHEY, CDR2 SVGAGI. As DNA, the CDR3 is TGTGCCAGCAGTTACGCCCCAAATGGGCACATTCAGTACTTC. It yields the protein CASSYAPNGHIQYF.

The table lists this clonotype with a few counts. The chain recombines TRBV20-1 with TRBJ2-7; 7 nucleotides agree with TRBD2. Germline loops: CDR1 DFQATT, CDR2 SNEGSKA (reference sequence). This CDR3 has 15 amino acids. The ends lost 0 bases at V and 0 bases at J; junction bases unmatched: 5. CDR3 sequence reads: CSARDSGGISYEQYF. The DNA of the CDR3 is TGCAGTGCTAGAGATTCGGGGGGAATCTCCTACGAGCAGTACTTC.

The V and J genes are TRBV7-2 and TRBJ2-2; no definite D call. The germline V gene encodes CDR1 SGHTA and CDR2 FQGNSA. Trimming shortened V by 5 bases and J by 6 bases, and 19 bases separated the two germline ends. This CDR3 is built from 16 residues. The CDR3 here is CASSPPGGREAGELFF. The CDR3 DNA sequence: TGTGCCAGCAGCCCCCCGGGTGGTAGAGAGGCCGGGGAGCTGTTTTTT.

The V gene is TRBV19, the J gene TRBJ2-1; maybe TRBD2 (7 bases). The ends were cut back, 4 bases at V and 8 bases at J, with 21 bases in the middle. This CDR3 has 16 residues. Germline CDR1 and CDR2: LNHDA and SQIVND (reference sequence). The CDR3 nucleotides read TGTGCCAGTAGTAGCGGGGTTGGGAGGGGGAACGATGAGCAGTTCTTC. Protein product: CASSSGVGRGNDEQFF. Using reference TRBV19 and TRBJ2-1 for the parts outside the CDR3, the full variable domain is DGGITQSPKYLFRKEGQNVTLSCEQNLNHDAMYWYRQDPGQGLRLIYYSQIVNDFQKGDIAEGYSVSREKKESFPLTVTSAQKNPTAFYLCASSSGVGRGNDEQFFGPGTRLTVL.

The chain combines TRBV12-3 or TRBV12-4 with TRBJ2-5, with D uncertain. The DNA matches TRBJ2-7 better at its end, which makes the J call doubtful. CDR3 length: 12 amino acids. The CDR3 nucleotides read TGTGCCAGCAGTTTCTGGGGATACGAGCAGTACTTC. Translated, it gives CASSFWGYEQYF.

The chain is built from TRBV11-2 and TRBJ1-1, with 7 bases that match TRBD1. Germline CDR1 SGHAT, CDR2 FQNNGV. This CDR3 spans 14 amino acids. V lost 5 bases, J lost 4 bases, and 7 bases stayed unmatched. This CDR3 reads CASSRDRVGTEAFF. Here the CDR3 DNA reads TGTGCCAGCAGCAGAGACAGGGTTGGCACTGAAGCTTTCTTT.

This clonotype has more than one count but fewer than ten. The chain joins TRBV11-2 to TRBJ1-2; TRBD1 aligns across 10 bases. The germline V gene has CDR1 SGHAT and CDR2 FQNNGV. The CDR3 sequence is 14 residues long. V lost 5 bases to trimming and J lost 8 bases; unmatched junction nucleotides: 8. In DNA, the CDR3 is TGTGCCAGCAGCCGCACCCGGACAGGGGGGGGCTACACCTTC. This encodes CASSRTRTGGGYTF.

The gene calls are TRBV10-3 and TRBJ2-1, with D possibly TRBD2 on 5 matching bases. CDR1 and CDR2 (germline): ENHRY, SYGVKD. The CDR3 is made up of 13 amino acids. V dropped 3 bases and J dropped 4 bases, with 7 bases sitting between them. Here the CDR3 reads CAISELVYNEQFF. CDR3 coding DNA: TGTGCCATCAGTGAACTAGTTTACAATGAGCAGTTCTTC.

The chain joins TRBV20-1 to TRBJ2-5; no reliable D call. V gave up 3 bases and J gave up 11 bases, with 19 bases separating them. This CDR3 comprises 13 residues. CDR1 and CDR2 (germline): DFQATT, SNEGSKA (reference sequence). For the CDR3, the DNA is TGCAGTGCTAGTCTTGCTAACCTCGGAGAGCAGTACTTC. Translation gives CSASLANLGEQYF.

This clonotype has only a few counts. The chain is built from TRBV6-6 and TRBJ2-5; 9 nucleotides agree with TRBD2. V was clipped by 6 bases and J by 5 bases; unmatched bases: 7. Looked up from germline, CDR1 is MNHNY and CDR2 is SVGAGI (reference sequence). The CDR3 is 14 residues long. The CDR3 is CASRGSGGSETQYF. In DNA, the CDR3 is TGTGCCAGCAGAGGTAGCGGGGGATCCGAGACCCAGTACTTC.

In its sample, this clonotype was seen a few times. This CDR3 is missing its conserved last phenylalanine or tryptophan, likely due to a read error. The chain is built from TRBV7-2 and TRBJ1-5, with TRBD1 matching 10 bases. The CDR3 contains 15 residues. With 4 bases clipped from V and 4 bases from J, the junction kept 4 bases outside the gene matches. Germline V gene sequence: CDR1 SGHTA, CDR2 FQGNSA. The CDR3 DNA sequence: TGTGCCAGCAGCTCGGGACAGGGGAATAATCAGCCCCAGCATCTT. Translating it yields CASSSGQGNNQPQHL.

The chain uses TRBV4-1 and TRBJ2-5; weak D call: TRBD1 (6 bases). V was shortened by 5 bases and J by 2 bases, with 12 bases between the two germline ends. This CDR3 has 14 amino acids. CDR1 and CDR2 from the germline V gene are MGHRA and YSYEKL. The CDR3 loop is CASSKGQRQETQYF. Here the CDR3 DNA reads TGCGCCAGCAGCAAGGGACAACGGCAAGAGACCCAGTACTTC.